Sequencing of this T cell receptor (beta chain) was carried out in a study of monozygotic twins with inflammatory bowel disease. Phlebotomy per donor yielded a single 2.5 ml blood sample. One entry per CDR3 protein, without DNA, is what TCRdb gives after re-calling the 5' RACE reads. Its clone listing holds around 450,000 distinct CDR3 sequences. Study-wide points: Comparison of concordant versus discordant twins revealed no difference in repertoire similarity, possibly due to limited power. IBD patients exhibited fewer clonotypes shared with other individuals than healthy twins, particularly with disease activity.

This CDR3 contains 20 residues. CDR1 is ENHRY and CDR2 is SYGVKD in the germline V gene. For this clonotype: As yet, its antigen is unknown.

Material: blood. The chain uses TRBV10-3 and TRBJ2-2; TCRdb selects TRBD2, and the lack of DNA leaves this call unchecked. The receptor's source is a human donor with ulcerative colitis or Crohn's disease, or a healthy co-twin of an affected twin (not recorded which). The CDR3 loop reads CAISESTGLADDQYTGELFF.